Sequencing of this T cell receptor (beta chain) was carried out in a study of T cells in Graves' hyperthyroidism and ophthalmopathy. Looking at the study overall: Upon initial diagnosis and before any treatment, peripheral blood was collected.

As for this clonotype: The antigen remains undetermined. Compared with germline, one end of the junction differs, possibly owing to a read error.

Study-wide results and limits: A median roughly six months before onset, the model predicted ophthalmopathy.

From more than 9.5 ml of fresh peripheral blood, PBMCs were isolated. It was RNA transcripts that yielded the amplified TCR beta CDR3 regions. TCR CDR3 regions were first amplified by RT-PCR with HTBI primers. TCRdb redid the calling of the multiplex PCR reads with MiXCR, one entry per CDR3 protein. The data show a few hundred thousand distinct CDR3 sequences, with 14% to 15% seen just once and 30% to 35% held by the top ten. This CDR3 has 16 residues. Germline CDR1 SNHLY, CDR2 FYNNEI. The chain links TRBV2 to TRBJ1-4; D is undetermined. This TCR was recovered from a woman aged 25 to 45 with Graves' hyperthyroidism. Sequenced input: blood. CDR3 bases: TGTGCCGGCAGTGAGATGGGATCCGGGACTAATGAAAAACTGTTTTTT. As protein: CAGSEMGSGTNEKLFF.